What follows are 10 T cell receptor beta chains derived from one specimen sequenced in a study of blood T cells in healthy people across ages. Using a J-beta primer mix together with a sample-barcoded 5' primer, a second PCR was run for 7 to 11 cycles. TCRdb ran MiXCR on the 5' RACE reads and lists one entry per CDR3 protein. Of around 710,000 distinct CDR3 sequences listed, approximately 39% are singletons. The source material was blood. Receptors originate from an older woman in good health.

The rearrangement links TRBV12-3 or TRBV12-4 to TRBJ1-4; D uncertain. This CDR3 is built from 11 residues. V lost 5 bases, J lost 10 bases, and 8 bases lay in between. CDR3 in amino acids: CASSPGGKLFF. In DNA, the CDR3 is TGTGCCAGCAGTCCGGGTGGAAAACTGTTTTTT.

This clonotype was counted between two and nine times. The chain employs TRBV6-2 or TRBV6-3 and TRBJ2-7, with 10 nucleotides matching TRBD2. The CDR3 totals 17 residues. Germline CDR1 reads MNHEY; CDR2 reads SVGEGT. Trimming removed 5 bases from V and 4 bases from J; junction bases left unmatched: 14. Here the CDR3 reads CASSTTRRAGGPYEQYF. CDR3 nucleotide sequence: TGTGCCAGCAGTACAACCCGACGAGCGGGGGGGCCTTACGAGCAGTACTTC.

J is TRBJ1-4 and V is TRBV10-3; no reliable D call. The germline CDR1 and CDR2 sequences are ENHRY and SYGVKD. The length of the CDR3 is 14 residues. Trimming took off 5 bases at V and 0 bases at J, with 7 bases between the two ends. CDR3 protein: CAISSQATNEKLFF. Written as DNA, the CDR3 is TGTGCCATCAGTTCACAAGCAACTAATGAAAAACTGTTTTTT.

This clonotype appeared a few times. This may stem from a read error, because a much larger clone lies one nucleotide away. The chain combines TRBV12-3 or TRBV12-4 with TRBJ2-4; 10 bases map to TRBD2. The CDR3 runs to 17 residues. Germline trimming cut 1 base from V and 1 base from J; bases unmatched to any gene: 4. CDR3 region: CASSLGTSGEAKNIQYF. The CDR3 nucleotides read TGTGCCAGCAGTTTAGGGACTAGCGGCGAGGCCAAAAACATTCAGTACTTC.

Concerning this clonotype itself: Since a much larger clone is just one base distant, this may be a read error. The chain uses TRBV6-4 and TRBJ2-5, with 11 bases lining up with TRBD2. The V gene end was trimmed by 3 bases and the J gene end by 11 bases; junction bases not matched to a gene: 11. CDR1 is MRHNA and CDR2 is SNTAGT in the germline V gene. This CDR3 region has 15 residues. The CDR3 bases are TGTGCCAGCAGTGAAGGGACTAGCGGTGACAATGAGCAGTACTTC. Translation gives CASSEGTSGDNEQYF.

CDR3: CASRLTGTRYSPLHF. The CDR3 nucleotides are TGTGCCAGCAGGTTAACCGGGACAAGGTATTCACCCCTCCACTTT. The V gene is TRBV12-3 or TRBV12-4, the J gene TRBJ1-6, with a tentative D call TRBD1 (6 bases). Trimming cost V 6 bases and J 8 bases, with 17 bases left between them. This CDR3 has 15 amino acids.

This clonotype was seen a few times. This chain uses TRBV20-1 with TRBJ2-5; maybe TRBD1 (6 bases). The CDR3 extends over 13 amino acids. The germline V gene encodes CDR1 DFQATT and CDR2 SNEGSKA (reference sequence). Trimming took 3 bases from V and 5 from J, leaving 13 bases between them. CDR3 protein: CSASSQGTETQYF. The CDR3 DNA reads TGCAGTGCTAGTTCACAGGGTACCGAGACCCAGTACTTC.

The V and J genes are TRBV25-1 and TRBJ2-2, with D perhaps TRBD2 (5 bases). Germline CDR1 is MGHDK and CDR2 is SYGVNS. With 1 base removed from V and 4 bases from J, the gap between germline ends came to 7 bases. The length of the CDR3 is 14 residues. CDR3 loop: CASSELGGTGELFF. CDR3 coding DNA: TGTGCCAGCAGTGAATTAGGAGGCACCGGGGAGCTGTTTTTT. Full variable domain (remainder filled in from reference TRBV25-1 and TRBJ2-2): EADIYQTPRYLVIGTGKKITLECSQTMGHDKMYWYQQDPGMELHLIHYSYGVNSTEKGDLSSESTVSRIRTEHFPLTLESARPSHTSQYLCASSELGGTGELFFGEGSRLTVL.

In its sample, this clonotype was seen a few times. CDR3: CASSLGLAGFTDTQYF. CDR3 coding DNA: TGTGCCAGCAGCTTGGGACTAGCGGGCTTCACAGATACGCAGTATTTT. J is TRBJ2-3 and V is TRBV7-9; the match to TRBD2 covers 12 bases. This CDR3 is 16 amino acids long. CDR1 is SEHNR and CDR2 is FQNEAQ in the germline V gene (reference sequence). J was trimmed by 2 bases and V by 3 bases; bases with no gene match: 3.

Only a few counts were recorded for this clonotype. The chain employs TRBV20-1 and TRBJ1-6; maybe TRBD1 (5 bases). Trimming took off 1 base at V and 5 bases at J, with 6 bases between the two ends. The CDR3 sequence is 13 residues long. Germline V gene sequence: CDR1 DFQATT, CDR2 SNEGSKA (reference sequence). This CDR3 reads CSARGQHNSPLHF. As DNA, the CDR3 is TGCAGTGCTAGAGGACAGCATAATTCACCCCTCCACTTT.